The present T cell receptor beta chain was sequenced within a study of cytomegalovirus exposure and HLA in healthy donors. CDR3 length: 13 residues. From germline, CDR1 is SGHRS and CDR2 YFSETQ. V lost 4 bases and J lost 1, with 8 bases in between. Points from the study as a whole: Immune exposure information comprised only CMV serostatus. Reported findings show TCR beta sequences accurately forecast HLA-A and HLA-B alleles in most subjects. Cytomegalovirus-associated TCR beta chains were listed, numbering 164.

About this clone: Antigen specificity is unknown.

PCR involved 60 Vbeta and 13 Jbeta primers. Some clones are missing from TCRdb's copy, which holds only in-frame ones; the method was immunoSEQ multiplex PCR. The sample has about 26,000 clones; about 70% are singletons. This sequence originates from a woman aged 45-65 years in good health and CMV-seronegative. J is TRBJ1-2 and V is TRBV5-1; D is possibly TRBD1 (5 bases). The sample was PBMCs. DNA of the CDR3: TGCGCCAGCAGCCGCGACAGTAACTATGGCTACACCTTC. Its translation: CASSRDSNYGYTF.